Included here is one T cell receptor (beta chain) sequence, with context. This sample is drawn from a study of shared clonotypes between healthy human individuals. Several immunoSEQ 96-well plates shared each subset's DNA, each plate a replicate. Generated by immunoSEQ multiplex PCR, the TCRdb table keeps only in-frame clones and is missing some. The sample consists of 550,000 to 650,000 clones, roughly 95% of them appearing once. Terminally differentiated effector memory CD45RA+ cells were left out of the naive CD8 fraction, which was CD45RO-negative and positively selected for CCR7. The CDR3 consists of 15 residues. Germline assignment: CDR1 SEHNR and CDR2 FQNEAQ (reference sequence). V was cut by 5 bases and J by 3 bases, with 16 bases left in between.

The clonotype originates from a woman aged 25 to 45 in good health. The chain joins TRBV7-9 to TRBJ2-5; the D call may be TRBD1 or TRBD2 (7 bases each). Sequenced: naive CD8+ T cells sorted from blood. This CDR3 reads CASSESGTAEETQYF. In DNA form, the CDR3 reads TGTGCCAGCAGCGAGAGCGGGACAGCCGAAGAGACCCAGTACTTC.